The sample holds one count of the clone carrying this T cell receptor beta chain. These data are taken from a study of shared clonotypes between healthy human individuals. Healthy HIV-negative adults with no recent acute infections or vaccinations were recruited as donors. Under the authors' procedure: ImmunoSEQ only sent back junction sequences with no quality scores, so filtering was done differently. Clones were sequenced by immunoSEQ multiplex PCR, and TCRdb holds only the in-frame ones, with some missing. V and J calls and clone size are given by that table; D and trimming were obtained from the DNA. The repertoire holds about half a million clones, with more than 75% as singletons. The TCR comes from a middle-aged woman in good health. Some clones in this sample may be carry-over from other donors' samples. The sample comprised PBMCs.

The CDR3 sequence is CASSPITGGKETQYF. The CDR3 DNA reads TGTGCCAGCAGCCCAATCACAGGGGGAAAAGAGACCCAGTACTTC. This chain links TRBV11-2 with TRBJ2-5; 8 positions match TRBD1. Looked up from germline, CDR1 is SGHAT and CDR2 is FQNNGV. Trimming took 5 bases from V and 3 from J; bases not matched to a gene: 8. The CDR3 is 15 residues long.